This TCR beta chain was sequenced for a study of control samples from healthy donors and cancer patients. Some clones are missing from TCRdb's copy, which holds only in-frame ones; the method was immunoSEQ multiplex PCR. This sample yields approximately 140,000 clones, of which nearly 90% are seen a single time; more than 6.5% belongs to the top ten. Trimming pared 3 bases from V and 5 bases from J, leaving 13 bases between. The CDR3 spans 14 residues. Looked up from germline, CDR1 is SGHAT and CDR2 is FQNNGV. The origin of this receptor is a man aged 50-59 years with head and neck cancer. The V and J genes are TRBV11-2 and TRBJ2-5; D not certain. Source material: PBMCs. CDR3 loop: CASSFSHSGETQYF. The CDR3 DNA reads TGTGCCAGCAGCTTTTCCCATAGTGGGGAGACCCAGTACTTC.